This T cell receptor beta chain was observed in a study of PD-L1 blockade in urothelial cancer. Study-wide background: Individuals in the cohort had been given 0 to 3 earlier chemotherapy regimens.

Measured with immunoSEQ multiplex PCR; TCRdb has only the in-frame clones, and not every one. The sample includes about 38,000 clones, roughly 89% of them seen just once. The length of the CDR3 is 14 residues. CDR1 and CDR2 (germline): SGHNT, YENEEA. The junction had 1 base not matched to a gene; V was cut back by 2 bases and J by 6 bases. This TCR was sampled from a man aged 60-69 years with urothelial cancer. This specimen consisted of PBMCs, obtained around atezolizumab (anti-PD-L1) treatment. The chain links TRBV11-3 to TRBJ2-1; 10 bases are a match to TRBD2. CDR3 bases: TGTGCCAGCAGCTTAAGCGGGGGGGCCAATGAGCAGTTCTTC. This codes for CASSLSGGANEQFF. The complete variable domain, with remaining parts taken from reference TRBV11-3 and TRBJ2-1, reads EAGVVQSPRYKIIEKKQPVAFWCNPISGHNTLYWYLQNLGQGPELLIRYENEEAVDDSQLPKDRFSAERLKGVDSTLKIQPAELGDSAVYLCASSLSGGANEQFFGPGTRLTVL.